These T cell receptor beta chains were read from a single sample in a study of blood T cell repertoires in COVID-19. Assay used: immunoSEQ multiplex PCR; TCRdb lists only in-frame clones, some missing. This table has about 210,000 clones, roughly 78% appearing once. Sequenced input: peripheral blood. These receptor sequences come from a woman between 40 and 55 years old with acute or convalescent COVID-19. The CDR3 runs from the conserved cysteine through the conserved F or W. The D gene is left open where the match is weak. Clone size appears in some rows only: once, few, many, or a class for an expanded clone.

>.|TRBV29-1|TRBJ2-5|once
TGCAGCGTTGTTCGTCCCCCAGAGACCCAGTACTTC
CSVVRPPETQYF
>TRBD1|TRBV10-1|TRBJ1-6|few
TGCGCCAGCAGTCCTGATTTGACAGGGGGCGATTCACCCCTCCACTTT
CASSPDLTGGDSPLHF
>TRBD2|TRBV5-1|TRBJ2-5|.
TGCGCCAGCAGCTTCCAGCGGGGGGGCACGGAGACCCAGTACTTC
CASSFQRGGTETQYF
>TRBD2|TRBV19|TRBJ2-3|.
TGTGCCAGTAGTGGCGGGCTAGCGGTCACAGATACGCAGTATTTT
CASSGGLAVTDTQYF
>.|TRBV30|TRBJ2-7|once
TGTGCCTGGCGCGGGGCTGACTACGAGCAGTACTTC
CAWRGADYEQYF
>.|TRBV10-3|TRBJ1-2|.
TGTGCCATCAGTGAGTCTACAGGGCGAGGGGGCTACACCTTC
CAISESTGRGGYTF
>.|TRBV5-6|TRBJ2-1|.
TGTGCCAGCAGCCCCCCAGGTGGTGAGCAGTTCTTC
CASSPPGGEQFF
>TRBD1|TRBV27|TRBJ1-5|.
TGTGCCAGCAGTAGCTTGGACAGGGGAAGGATTGGCCAGCCCCAGCATTTT
CASSSLDRGRIGQPQHF
>.|TRBV7-3|TRBJ1-6|.
TGTGCCAGCAGCTTAAATCGGGGAACCAATTCACCCCTCCACTTT
CASSLNRGTNSPLHF
>TRBD2|TRBV11-2|TRBJ2-1|.
TGTGCCAGCAGCCTCTGGACTAGCGGGAGGTCCTACAATGAGCAGTTCTTC
CASSLWTSGRSYNEQFF
>TRBD1|TRBV5-3|TRBJ2-2|.
TGTGCCAGAAGCTCCTACGGCGACAGGGCGGCCGGGGAGCTGTTTTTT
CARSSYGDRAAGELFF
>TRBD2|TRBV6-2/TRBV6-3|TRBJ2-1|.
TGTGCCAGCAGTAGCGGGAGGGCCGTGGTGAATGAGCAGTTCTTC
CASSSGRAVVNEQFF
>TRBD1|TRBV19|TRBJ1-2|.
TGTGCCAGTATCATGTCTGGACAGGGGGACTACACCTTC
CASIMSGQGDYTF
>TRBD1|TRBV10-2|TRBJ1-6|once
TGCGCCAGCACCCAGGACAGGGTGGATTTCGGTTCACCCCTCCACTTT
CASTQDRVDFGSPLHF
>.|TRBV11-2|TRBJ1-1|.
TGTGCCAGCAGCTTAGACTACCACCCGGGGGTCACTGAAGCTTTCTTT
CASSLDYHPGVTEAFF
>TRBD1|TRBV28|TRBJ2-2|once
TGTGCCAGCAGAACGGGGACAGGGGGGGGCACCGGGGAGCTGTTTTTT
CASRTGTGGGTGELFF
>TRBD1|TRBV11-2|TRBJ1-2|.
TGTGCCAGCAGCCCCTCCTCTAACAGGGGGCGCGGCTACACCTTC
CASSPSSNRGRGYTF
>.|TRBV2|TRBJ2-4|.
TGTGCCAGCAGGGACGACGGGGGCAAAAACATTCAGTACTTC
CASRDDGGKNIQYF
>TRBD1|TRBV9|TRBJ2-3|.
TGTGCCAGCAGCCCTACTGGGACAGGGGCCACAGATACGCAGTATTTT
CASSPTGTGATDTQYF
>TRBD2|TRBV10-3|TRBJ2-3|.
TGTGCCATCAGGAGACTAGCGGACGCTAGCACAGATACGCAGTATTTT
CAIRRLADASTDTQYF
>.|TRBV7-2|TRBJ1-5|.
TGTGCCAGCAGCTTAGTGGGTTCGCTACTAAATCAGCCCCAGCATTTT
CASSLVGSLLNQPQHF
>.|TRBV19|TRBJ2-2|.
TGTGCCAGTAGTATTGAACTGACTAGGCCCAACACCGGGGAGCTGTTTTTT
CASSIELTRPNTGELFF
>TRBD2|TRBV9|TRBJ2-3|.
TGTGCCAGCAGCCGACTAGCGGGAAGCACAGATACGCAGTATTTT
CASSRLAGSTDTQYF
>TRBD2|TRBV24-1|TRBJ2-1|.
TGTGCCACCAGTGAGGGAGGGAAGATATACAATGAGCAGTTCTTC
CATSEGGKIYNEQFF
>TRBD2|TRBV9|TRBJ2-2|.
TGTGCCAGCAGCGTAAAACCCGGGGGGAATACCGGGGAGCTGTTTTTT
CASSVKPGGNTGELFF
>TRBD2|TRBV6-5|TRBJ2-2|.
TGTGCCAGCAGGCGGGAGAGCACCGGGGAGCTGTTTTTT
CASRRESTGELFF
>.|TRBV18|TRBJ2-7|.
TGTGCCAGCGCTAGTGCCTACGAGCAGTACTTC
CASASAYEQYF
>TRBD2|TRBV7-6|TRBJ2-7|.
TGTGCCAGCAGCTTAGCGGCGGGGGGCCCCTACGAGCAGTACTTC
CASSLAAGGPYEQYF
>.|TRBV5-1|TRBJ1-1|.
TGCGCCAGCAGGAATCGACAGGCCACGAACACTGAAGCTTTCTTT
CASRNRQATNTEAFF
>TRBD1|TRBV7-9|TRBJ1-2|.
TGTGCCAGCAGCATTGGGACAGGGTTGGACGGCTACACCTTC
CASSIGTGLDGYTF
>.|TRBV10-3|TRBJ1-5|.
TGTGCCATCAGCGCAGGGGCGAACAATCAGCCCCAGCATTTT
CAISAGANNQPQHF
>.|TRBV2|TRBJ2-3|.
TGTGCCAGCAGTCAACTACGGAGAAGTGCAGATACGCAGTATTTT
CASSQLRRSADTQYF
>TRBD2|TRBV6-1|TRBJ2-7|.
TGTGCCAGCAGTGAAGCGACTAGCGGGAGGGCGATAACCTACGAGCAGTACTTC
CASSEATSGRAITYEQYF
>.|TRBV23-1|TRBJ2-7|.
TGCGCCAGCAGTCGGCAGGGGGGTTCCGAGCAGTACTTC
CASSRQGGSEQYF
>.|TRBV18|TRBJ1-2|.
TGTGCCAGCTCACCACCGGGAGGGGATAGCTATGGCTACACCTTC
CASSPPGGDSYGYTF
>.|TRBV5-1|TRBJ2-2|.
TGCGCCAGCAGCTGGAGACAGGACACCGGGGAGCTGTTTTTT
CASSWRQDTGELFF
>TRBD2|TRBV7-6|TRBJ2-3|.
TGTGCCAGCAGCTCGATGGGACTAGCGGGAGCGCGCACAGATACGCAGTATTTT
CASSSMGLAGARTDTQYF
>.|TRBV19|TRBJ2-1|.
TGTGCCAGTAGTATATTTCTCCACAATGAGCAGTTCTTC
CASSIFLHNEQFF
>.|TRBV10-3|TRBJ1-3|.
TGTGCCATCACCCCAGTCGTAGGATTACAGGGATCCGGAAACACCATATATTTT
CAITPVVGLQGSGNTIYF
>TRBD1|TRBV6-5|TRBJ1-2|.
TGTGCCAGCAGCCGGGACAGGGAGCTTTGGGGCTACACCTTC
CASSRDRELWGYTF
>TRBD2|TRBV12-5|TRBJ2-1|.
TGTGCTAGTGGTTTGGTACCTCAGGGCGGGAGCAACAATGAGCAGTTCTTC
CASGLVPQGGSNNEQFF
>.|TRBV4-3|TRBJ2-7|once
TGCGCCAGCAGCCAATCACAGGCGTACGAGCAGTACTTC
CASSQSQAYEQYF
>TRBD2|TRBV5-1|TRBJ2-1|.
TGCGCCAGCAGCTTGGAGGGGCTAGCGGGGGCCTACTTTGTGGATGAGCAGTTCTTC
CASSLEGLAGAYFVDEQFF
>TRBD1|TRBV5-1|TRBJ2-4|.
TGCGCCAGCAGCTCGACCGGGACAGGGGCGTCGCCAGCCAAAAACATTCAGTACTTC
CASSSTGTGASPAKNIQYF
>TRBD2|TRBV3-1/TRBV3-2|TRBJ2-3|.
TGTGCCAGCAGCCAGGAAGCGGGGGACGCGCAGTATTTT
CASSQEAGDAQYF
>.|TRBV7-2|TRBJ2-3|.
TGTGCCAGCAGCCCTCCGCGGGCGGGCGCGGGGTCAGATACGCAGTATTTT
CASSPPRAGAGSDTQYF
>TRBD1|TRBV6-5|TRBJ1-4|.
TGTGCCAGCAGTTACTCCCAGGGACAGACCAATGAAAAACTGTTTTTT
CASSYSQGQTNEKLFF
>.|TRBV9|TRBJ2-7|.
TGTGCCAGCAGCTGGGGATCTAGCGCGGTGAACGAGCAGTACTTC
CASSWGSSAVNEQYF
>.|TRBV7-8|TRBJ2-6|once
TGTGCCAGCAGCTCCCGGGACTTCCCTGGGGCCAACGTCCTGACTTTC
CASSSRDFPGANVLTF
>.|TRBV11-2|TRBJ1-2|.
TGTGCCAGCAGCTTGACTCCTTGGGATGGCTACACCTTC
CASSLTPWDGYTF
>.|TRBV6-6|TRBJ1-2|.
TGTGCCAGCAGTTATTTCGAGGGCTACACCTTC
CASSYFEGYTF
>.|TRBV2|TRBJ2-3|.
TGTGCCAGCCAGCGCGAGATCACAGATACGCAGTATTTT
CASQREITDTQYF
>.|TRBV3-1/TRBV3-2|TRBJ1-6|many
TGTGCCAGCAGCCAATCTAGTCTAGGTACCGGGAATTCACCCCTCCACTTT
CASSQSSLGTGNSPLHF
>.|TRBV5-1|TRBJ2-2|.
TGCGCCAGCAGCGAAGTGGCGGGGTACACCGGGGAGCTGTTTTTT
CASSEVAGYTGELFF
>.|TRBV6-1|TRBJ1-3|few
TGTGCCAGCAGTGATCCCGGACTCTCTGGAAACACCATATATTTT
CASSDPGLSGNTIYF